Ten or more counts support the clone carrying this T cell receptor beta chain. The data were obtained in a study of response to subunit inactivated influenza vaccine. The length of the CDR3 is 12 residues. The V gene lost 6 bases and the J gene lost 7 bases, with 12 bases spanning the gap. Each CDR3 protein gets one entry after TCRdb re-called the RT-PCR reads with MiXCR. Of about 540,000 distinct CDR3 sequences listed, around a quarter were seen once; the top ten hold approximately 3%. Separately, the same data were catalogued under a study of T cells expressing NK-cell markers. From that paper: Scientists made TCR beta cDNA using 5'RACE template switching with UMIs. Underlying the TCR beta repertoires were sorted CD3+CD56+NKG2C+, CD3+CD56+NKG2C- and CD3+CD56-NKG2C+ T cells. Five or six donors showed dominant NKG2C+ clonotypes comprising about 1.0-7.5% of their CD8+ T cells. Once again these clonotypes came out on top in the CD3+CD56-NKG2C+ fraction of several donors.

The gene calls are TRBV12-3 or TRBV12-4 and TRBJ1-1; perhaps TRBD1 as D (5 bases). The clonotype comes from a man in his fifties or sixties who received an inactivated influenza vaccine. The specimen was CD4+ T cells sorted from PBMCs, collected approximately 12 days after vaccination. The CDR3 loop is CASSKTALEAFF. CDR3 DNA: TGTGCCAGCAGCAAGACAGCCCTTGAAGCTTTCTTT.